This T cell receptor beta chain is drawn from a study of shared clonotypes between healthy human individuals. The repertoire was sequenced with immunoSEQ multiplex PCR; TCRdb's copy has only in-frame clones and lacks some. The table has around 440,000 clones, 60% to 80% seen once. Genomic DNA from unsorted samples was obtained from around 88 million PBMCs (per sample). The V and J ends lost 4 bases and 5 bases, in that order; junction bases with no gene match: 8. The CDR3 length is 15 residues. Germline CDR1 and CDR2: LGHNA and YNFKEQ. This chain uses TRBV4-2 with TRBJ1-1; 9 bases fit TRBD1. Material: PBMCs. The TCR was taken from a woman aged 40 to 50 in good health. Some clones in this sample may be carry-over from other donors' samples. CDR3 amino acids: CASSREDRGGTEAFF. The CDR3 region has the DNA TGTGCCAGCAGCCGGGAGGACAGGGGCGGGACTGAAGCTTTCTTT.